This T cell receptor beta chain was sequenced during a study of blood T cell repertoires in COVID-19. Across the study: The samples span acute and convalescent COVID-19 from the United States, Italy and Spain. PBMCs, B-cell-depleted T cells, or T cells were the source of the cDNA or gDNA that made up the material.

Original methodology: Scientists estimated how many nucleated cells there were by amplifying reference gene primers. Repertoires were generated with immunoSEQ multiplex PCR, while TCRdb's copy carries only in-frame clones and drops some. From that table come the V and J calls and clone size; the DNA was used to work out D and trimming. The profile covers 150,000 or so clones, with approximately 80% appearing a single time and 30% to 45% taken by the ten largest. V lost 4 bases, J lost 7 bases, and 11 bases lay in between. CDR3 length equals 14 residues. Germline values: CDR1 LGHNA, CDR2 YSLEER. This clone was recorded only once.

The rearrangement uses TRBV4-3 and TRBJ1-6; no definite D call. The receptor's source is a human donor in a cohort sampled during active COVID-19. The sequencing sample was made of peripheral blood. This chain's CDR3 is CASSPSPPNSPLHF. The DNA for the CDR3 is TGCGCCAGCAGCCCCTCCCCCCCCAATTCACCCCTCCACTTT.